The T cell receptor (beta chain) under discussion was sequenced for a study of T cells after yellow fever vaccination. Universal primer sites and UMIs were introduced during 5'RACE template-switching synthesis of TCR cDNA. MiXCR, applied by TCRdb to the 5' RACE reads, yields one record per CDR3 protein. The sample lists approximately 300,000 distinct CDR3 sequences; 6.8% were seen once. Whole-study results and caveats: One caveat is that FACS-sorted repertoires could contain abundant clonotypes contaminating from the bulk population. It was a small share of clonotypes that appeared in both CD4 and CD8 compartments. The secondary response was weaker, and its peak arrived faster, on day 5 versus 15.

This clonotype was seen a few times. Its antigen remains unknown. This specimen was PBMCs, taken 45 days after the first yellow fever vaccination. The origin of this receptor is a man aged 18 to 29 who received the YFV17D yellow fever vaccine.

CDR3 bases: TGTGCCAGCAGCCAAGAAAATGAAGTCCAGTACGAGCAGTACTTC. As protein: CASSQENEVQYEQYF. This chain links TRBV14 with TRBJ2-7; D is unresolved. V was clipped by 0 bases and J by 4 bases, with 13 bases between them. Germline CDR1 is SGHDN and CDR2 is FVKESK. The CDR3 contains 15 residues.